Shown below are 31 T cell receptor beta chains from a single sample sequenced in a study of T cells in Graves' hyperthyroidism and ophthalmopathy (dated by TCRdb to the late 2010s). The library was produced with multiplex PCR. Sequencing was performed on an Illumina HiSeq 2000. TCR beta CDR3 regions were amplified from RNA transcripts. A first-round RT-PCR of the TCR CDR3 used the HTBI primer set with the Qiagen OneStep RT-PCR kit. Starting from the raw public reads, TCRdb applied fastp trimming at Q25, assembled clones with MiXCR and retained in-frame beta chains. Each record represents a unique CDR3 protein, reported with the most common genes and DNA among its rows. In this sample the table shows roughly 570,000 distinct CDR3 sequences, roughly 50% of which occur a single time. The biggest ten clones account for more than 7.5% of the sample. Sequencing was carried out using peripheral blood or thyroid tissue (not recorded which). The origin of the receptors is a woman aged 18-30 years with Graves' hyperthyroidism.

This clonotype was recorded many times. This chain links TRBV6-5 with TRBJ1-1; D unclear. Trimming left V 2 bases short and J 0 bases short, with 10 bases between. The germline gives CDR1 MNHEY, CDR2 SVGAGI. The CDR3 is made up of 15 amino acids. The DNA of the CDR3 is TGTGCCAGCAGTTACGGCGGGAACCTGAACACTGAAGCTTTCTTT. Its protein product is CASSYGGNLNTEAFF.

The chain employs TRBV29-1 and TRBJ1-1; D perhaps matches TRBD1 (5 bases). The germline gives CDR1 SQVTM, CDR2 ANQGSEA. CDR3 length equals 13 residues. V lost 6 bases to trimming and J lost 0 bases, with 11 bases between them. The CDR3 region is CSVTQGLNTEAFF. Written as DNA, the CDR3 is TGCAGCGTGACCCAGGGCCTGAACACTGAAGCTTTCTTT.

CDR3 protein: CSVEGSVQAGAFYEQYF. The CDR3 bases are TGCAGCGTTGAAGGGTCGGTGCAAGCGGGAGCCTTCTACGAGCAGTACTTC. This chain joins TRBV29-1 and TRBJ2-7; 8 bases align to TRBD2. The CDR3 extends over 17 amino acids. Germline V gene sequence: CDR1 SQVTM, CDR2 ANQGSEA. V lost 1 base and J lost 3; bases outside the gene matches: 14.

This clonotype has just a few counts. A single base separates this from a much larger clone, so it may be a read error. The chain joins TRBV12-3 or TRBV12-4 to TRBJ1-1; D gene unclear. The CDR3 is 17 residues long. Here the CDR3 DNA reads TGTGCCAGCAGTTTAGTTTCCCCGTCCCTAACGAACCCTGAAGCTTTCTTT. The encoded protein is CASSLVSPSLTNPEAFF.

There are many counts of this clonotype. The genes are TRBV13 and TRBJ2-7; the match to TRBD2 covers 11 bases. Germline CDR1 PRHDT, CDR2 FYEKMQ (reference sequence). The CDR3 sequence is 15 residues long. The J segment lost 2 bases and the V segment lost 5 bases, leaving 5 bases of the junction unmatched. The CDR3 DNA is TGTGCCAGCAGCCGACTAGCGGGGTTACCCTACGAGCAGTACTTC. It encodes CASSRLAGLPYEQYF.

The sample holds many counts of this clonotype. This CDR3 reads CASSLGQGARQPQHF. For the CDR3, the DNA is TGTGCCAGCAGTTTAGGACAGGGGGCACGGCAGCCCCAGCATTTT. The chain has TRBV6-9 and TRBJ1-5; 11 bases are a match to TRBD1. V gave up 4 bases and J gave up 7 bases; unmatched junction bases: 6. CDR1 is MNHGY and CDR2 is SVAAGI in the germline V gene. This CDR3 is built from 15 residues.

The chain carries TRBV7-2 and TRBJ1-1; tentatively, D is TRBD1 (6 bases). V was clipped by 5 bases and J by 7 bases, with 14 bases between them. The germline gives CDR1 SGHTA, CDR2 FQGNSA. CDR3 size: 13 residues. CDR3 in DNA: TGTGCCAGCAGCCTTCGGGGGGGCCTTGAAGCTTTCTTT. Its protein is CASSLRGGLEAFF.

As for this clonotype: No DNA is shown, since the ends of the CDR3 on it are uncertain; the CDR3 is the one TCRdb lists. The CDR3 reads CASSLTGGAGSCFF. The rearrangement uses TRBV7-3 and TRBJ2-2; TRBD1, as called in the table, went unchecked against the DNA. CDR1 is SGHTA, CDR2 FQGTGA, per germline. The CDR3 spans 14 residues, counting both ends.

Comment on this clonotype: The junction does not match germline at one end; this may be a read error. This sequence joins TRBV20-1 and TRBJ2-7, with 7 bases aligning to TRBD2. Germline V gene data show CDR1 as DFQATT and CDR2 as SNEGSKA (reference sequence). The CDR3 is made up of 13 amino acids. The CDR3: CSVQKRDSYGQYF. The CDR3 coding sequence is TGCAGTGTCCAAAAGCGGGACTCCTACGGGCAGTACTTC.

The chain employs TRBV6-5 and TRBJ2-6; D is uncertain. Germline lookup yields CDR1 MNHEY and CDR2 SVGAGI. Between the trimmed V and J ends, which lost 5 bases and 5 bases, there was a span of 13 bases. CDR3 length: 15 residues. CDR3 in amino acids: CASSPTDQRANVLTF. DNA of the CDR3: TGTGCCAGCAGTCCCACTGACCAGCGGGCCAACGTCCTGACTTTC.

V usage is TRBV11-2 and J usage is TRBJ2-7; 10 positions agree with TRBD1. The CDR3 totals 15 residues. Germline CDR1 and CDR2: SGHAT and FQNNGV. J was trimmed by 2 bases and V by 5 bases; bases with no gene match: 6. As DNA, the CDR3 is TGTGCCAGCAGCGTTGGGACAGGGGCCCCCTACGAGCAGTACTTC. Amino acid sequence: CASSVGTGAPYEQYF.

At least ten counts were recorded for this clonotype. The rearrangement joins TRBV7-2 to TRBJ2-5; no definite D call. V lost 1 base to trimming and J lost 9 bases, with 12 bases between them. The CDR3 covers 13 residues. CDR1 is SGHTA and CDR2 is FQGNSA in the germline V gene. The CDR3 loop reads CASSLGRRDAQYF. For the CDR3, the DNA is TGTGCCAGCAGCTTAGGGCGGCGCGACGCCCAGTACTTC. Supplemented by reference TRBV7-2 and TRBJ2-5, the full variable domain reads GAGVSQSPSNKVTEKGKDVELRCDPISGHTALYWYRQSLGQGLEFLIYFQGNSAPDKSGLPSDRFSAERTGGSVSTLTIQRTQQEDSAVYLCASSLGRRDAQYFGPGTRLLVL.

Ten or more counts support this clonotype. The J gene is TRBJ2-3, the V gene TRBV10-3; D is tentatively TRBD1 or TRBD2 (5 bases each). Per germline, CDR1 ENHRY and CDR2 SYGVKD. V was shortened by 0 bases and J by 0 bases, with 13 bases between the two germline ends. The CDR3 extends over 17 amino acids. The CDR3 spells CAISESVQGPSTDTQYF. The DNA for the CDR3 is TGTGCCATCAGTGAGTCGGTTCAGGGACCCAGCACAGATACGCAGTATTTT.

The chain is built from TRBV29-1 and TRBJ1-2, with 8 bases matching TRBD1. Per the germline V gene, CDR1 is SQVTM and CDR2 is ANQGSEA. This CDR3 has 13 amino acids. With 6 bases clipped from V and 6 bases from J, the junction kept 9 bases outside the gene matches. In DNA form, the CDR3 reads TGCAGCGTCCGACAGGGGCAGGGCGATGGCTACACCTTC. Its translation: CSVRQGQGDGYTF.

This clonotype turned up a few times. The chain couples TRBV4-2 to TRBJ2-7; possible D gene TRBD2, 5 bases. The CDR3 spans 13 residues. V was trimmed by 2 bases and J by 5 bases, leaving 10 bases between them. Germline values: CDR1 LGHNA, CDR2 YNFKEQ. Written as DNA, the CDR3 is TGTGCCAGCAGCCAATTAACTAGGAACGAGCAGTACTTC. Protein product: CASSQLTRNEQYF.

About this clonotype itself: A junction boundary mismatches the germline segment, possibly from a read error. V gene TRBV27 combines with J gene TRBJ2-7, with 11 bases aligning to TRBD2. CDR1 and CDR2 from the germline V gene are MNHEY and SMNVEV (reference sequence). CDR3 length: 14 residues. DNA of the CDR3: TGTGCCAGCAGCCCCGGGACTAGCGGATACGAGCTGTACTTC. As protein: CASSPGTSGYELYF.

This clonotype was seen ten or more times. The rearrangement links TRBV25-1 to TRBJ1-2; no firm D call. V lost 2 bases, J lost 6 bases, and 10 bases lay in between. The CDR3 extends over 13 amino acids. Germline CDR1 reads MGHDK; CDR2 reads SYGVNS. The CDR3 DNA sequence: TGTGCCAGCAGTGAACCGTTCGCAGATGGCTACACCTTC. Translating it yields CASSEPFADGYTF.

The chain carries TRBV2 and TRBJ2-2; weak D call: TRBD1 (5 bases). Trimming shortened V by 6 bases and J by 4 bases, and 9 bases separated the two germline ends. The length of the CDR3 is 13 residues. Per the germline V gene, CDR1 is SNHLY and CDR2 is FYNNEI. CDR3 loop: CASRGLSTGELFF. The CDR3 coding sequence is TGTGCCAGCAGGGGGCTTAGCACCGGGGAGCTGTTTTTT. The full variable domain, completed using reference TRBV2 and TRBJ2-2, is EPEVTQTPSHQVTQMGQEVILRCVPISNHLYFYWYRQILGQKVEFLVSFYNNEISEKSEIFDDQFSVERPDGSNFTLKIRSTKLEDSAMYFCASRGLSTGELFFGEGSRLTVL.

In this sample, this clonotype turned up a few times. The chain employs TRBV6-6 and TRBJ2-5; no clear D. Per the germline V gene, CDR1 is MNHNY and CDR2 is SVGAGI (reference sequence). This CDR3 spans 19 amino acids. V lost 9 bases and J 0 bases, leaving 29 bases between the germline ends. The CDR3 here is CASTQAKDKGLENQETQYF. In DNA form, the CDR3 reads TGTGCCAGTACGCAAGCGAAAGATAAGGGTTTGGAGAACCAAGAGACCCAGTACTTC.

This clonotype was counted many times. The V gene is TRBV7-9, the J gene TRBJ2-2; D is uncertain. Germline lookup yields CDR1 SEHNR and CDR2 FQNEAQ (reference sequence). The CDR3 sequence is 18 residues long. V was pared by 2 bases and J by 1 base, with 17 bases between. CDR3 amino acids: CASSLFNRVSKNTGELFF. DNA for the CDR3: TGTGCCAGCAGCTTATTTAATAGGGTCTCGAAGAACACCGGGGAGCTGTTTTTT.

This clonotype occurred many times. The chain links TRBV4-1 to TRBJ1-1; unclear D gene. The germline V gene has CDR1 MGHRA and CDR2 YSYEKL. V lost 1 base, J lost 0 bases, and 6 bases lay in between. The length of the CDR3 is 14 residues. CDR3 residues: CASSQVPVNTEAFF. Here the CDR3 DNA reads TGCGCCAGCAGCCAAGTACCGGTGAACACTGAAGCTTTCTTT.

The gene calls are TRBV19 and TRBJ2-1; D call uncertain. V gave up 11 bases and J gave up 3 bases, with 17 bases separating them. Germline V CDR1 and CDR2: LNHDA, SQIVND (reference sequence). This CDR3 is 14 amino acids long. The DNA of the CDR3 is TGTGCCTGCGCCTCGCCGACGAACTACAATGAGCAGTTCTTC. This codes for CACASPTNYNEQFF.

This clonotype was seen many times. This chain joins TRBV27 and TRBJ2-7; no firm D call. V lost 3 bases, J lost 4 bases, and 13 bases lay in between. The germline V gene encodes CDR1 MNHEY and CDR2 SMNVEV (reference sequence). This CDR3 spans 14 amino acids. This chain's CDR3 is CASSFRRASYEQYF. The CDR3 DNA sequence: TGTGCCAGCAGTTTCCGTCGGGCCTCGTACGAGCAGTACTTC.

The chain recombines TRBV7-2 with TRBJ2-2; D is possibly TRBD1 (6 bases). The germline V and J ends were trimmed by 6 bases and 7 bases, with 18 bases remaining between them. This CDR3 comprises 15 residues. Germline V gene lookup returns CDR1 SGHTA and CDR2 FQGNSA. CDR3: CASSRTEVGSGELFF. Written as DNA, the CDR3 is TGTGCCAGCAGTCGGACAGAGGTTGGGAGCGGGGAGCTGTTTTTT.

The sample holds many counts of this clonotype. This rearrangement joins TRBV20-1 to TRBJ1-6; a possible D gene is TRBD1 (5 bases). The CDR3 extends over 15 amino acids. Germline CDR1 and CDR2: DFQATT and SNEGSKA (reference sequence). V was clipped by 0 bases and J by 7 bases, with 13 bases between them. The CDR3, as DNA: TGCAGTGCTAGAGATCCGGCAGGGCTAAATTCACCCCTCCACTTT. This codes for CSARDPAGLNSPLHF.

There are many counts of this clonotype. The rearrangement joins TRBV7-9 to TRBJ2-2, with 10 positions matching TRBD2. J gave up 4 bases and V 4 bases, and 6 bases lay outside the gene matches. CDR3 length equals 16 residues. Germline CDR1 SEHNR, CDR2 FQNEAQ (reference sequence). CDR3 nucleotides: TGTGCCAGCAGCTCGGCTAGCGGGAGTACCACCGGGGAGCTGTTTTTT. Translating gives CASSSASGSTTGELFF.

This clonotype has more than one count but fewer than ten. V usage is TRBV29-1 and J usage is TRBJ1-2; 9 bases agree with TRBD1. With 6 bases clipped from V and 2 bases from J, the junction kept 7 bases outside the gene matches. There are 14 residues in the CDR3. Germline CDR1 and CDR2: SQVTM and ANQGSEA. The CDR3 coding sequence is TGCAGCGTCGGGGACAGGGTGCGCAACTATGGCTACACCTTC. Amino acid sequence: CSVGDRVRNYGYTF.

Of note for this clonotype: Lacking the conserved final phenylalanine or tryptophan, this CDR3 likely reflects a read error. This chain uses TRBV2 with TRBJ1-1; D is ambiguous. The germline V and J ends were trimmed by 6 bases and 5 bases, with 13 bases remaining between them. Germline CDR1 is SNHLY and CDR2 is FYNNEI. The CDR3 consists of 13 residues. The CDR3 loop is CASREKGWTEAFS. The DNA of the CDR3 is TGTGCCAGCAGGGAAAAGGGTTGGACTGAAGCTTTCTCT.

Only a few counts were recorded for this clonotype. The chain is built from TRBV7-7 and TRBJ2-7; the D gene is possibly TRBD1 (5 bases). TRBJ2-1 matches the DNA end more closely, so the J call is doubtful. The CDR3 covers 12 residues. Germline values: CDR1 SSHAT, CDR2 FNYEAQ (reference sequence). CDR3 sequence: CASSLGQGRQFF. The CDR3 region has the DNA TGTGCCAGCAGCTTAGGTCAGGGCAGGCAGTTCTTC.

This clonotype came up a few times. V usage is TRBV27 and J usage is TRBJ1-4; D ambiguous. Germline V gives CDR1 MNHEY, CDR2 SMNVEV (reference sequence). With 3 bases removed from V and 2 bases from J, the gap between germline ends came to 10 bases. The CDR3 has 15 amino acids. CDR3 protein: CASSFSGVTNEKLFF. CDR3 in DNA: TGTGCCAGCAGTTTTAGTGGAGTCACTAATGAAAAACTGTTTTTT.

The rearrangement joins TRBV9 to TRBJ2-7, with TRBD1 matching over 9 bases. The CDR3 consists of 15 residues. CDR1 SGDLS and CDR2 YYNGEE come from the germline V gene. Trimming at V came to 0 bases and at J to 8 bases, leaving 9 bases not matched to a gene. The CDR3 coding sequence is TGTGCCAGCAGCGTAGGGGAGGGACAGGGTGACAAGCAGTACTTC. Residues: CASSVGEGQGDKQYF.